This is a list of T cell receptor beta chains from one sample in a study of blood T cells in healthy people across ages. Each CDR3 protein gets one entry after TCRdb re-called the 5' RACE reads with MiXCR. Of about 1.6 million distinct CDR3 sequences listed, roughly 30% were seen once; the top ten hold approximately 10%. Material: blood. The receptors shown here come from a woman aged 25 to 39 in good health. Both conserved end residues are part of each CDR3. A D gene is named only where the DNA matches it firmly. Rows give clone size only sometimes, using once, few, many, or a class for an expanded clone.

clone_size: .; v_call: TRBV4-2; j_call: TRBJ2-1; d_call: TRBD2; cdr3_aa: CASSPIGTSGGPSPYNEQFF; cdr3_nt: TGTGCCAGCAGCCCGATCGGGACTAGCGGGGGACCCAGCCCCTACAATGAGCAGTTCTTC
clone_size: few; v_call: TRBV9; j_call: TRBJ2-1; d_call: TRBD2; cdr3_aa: CASSLRGREGLYNEQFF; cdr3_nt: TGTGCCAGCAGCCTACGGGGGCGGGAGGGCCTCTACAATGAGCAGTTCTTC
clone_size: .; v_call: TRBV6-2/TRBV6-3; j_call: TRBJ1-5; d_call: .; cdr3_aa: CASRYYTEWPQHF; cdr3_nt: TGTGCCAGCAGGTACTACACCGAATGGCCCCAGCATTTT
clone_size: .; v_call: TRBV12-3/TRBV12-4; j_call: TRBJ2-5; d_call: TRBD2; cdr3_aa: CASRAGLAGVETQYF; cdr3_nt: TGTGCCAGCAGAGCGGGACTAGCGGGAGTAGAGACCCAGTACTTC
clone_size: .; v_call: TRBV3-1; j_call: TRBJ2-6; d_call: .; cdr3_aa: CASSQERAEPGANVLTF; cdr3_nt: TGTGCCAGCAGCCAAGAGAGAGCCGAGCCTGGGGCCAACGTCCTGACTTTC
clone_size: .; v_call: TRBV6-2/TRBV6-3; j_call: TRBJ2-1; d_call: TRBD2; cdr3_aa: CASSYSVLADEQFF; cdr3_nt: TGTGCCAGCAGTTACTCGGTGCTAGCGGACGAGCAGTTCTTC
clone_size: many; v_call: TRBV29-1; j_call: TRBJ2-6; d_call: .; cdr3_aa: CSVRQNLQDSGANVLTF; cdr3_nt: TGCAGCGTTCGGCAAAACCTACAGGACTCTGGGGCCAACGTCCTGACTTTC
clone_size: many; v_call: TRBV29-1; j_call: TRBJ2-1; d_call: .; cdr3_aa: CSVVGLSSYNEQFF; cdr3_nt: TGCAGCGTTGTGGGACTCTCCTCCTACAATGAGCAGTTCTTC
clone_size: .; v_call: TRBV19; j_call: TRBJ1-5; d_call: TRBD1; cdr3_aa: CASRDREFYQPQHF; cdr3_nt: TGTGCCAGTCGGGACAGGGAATTTTACCAGCCCCAGCATTTT
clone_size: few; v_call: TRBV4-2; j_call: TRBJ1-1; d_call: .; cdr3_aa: CASSQGWERRAFF; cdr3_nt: TGTGCCAGCAGCCAGGGATGGGAACGACGAGCTTTCTTT
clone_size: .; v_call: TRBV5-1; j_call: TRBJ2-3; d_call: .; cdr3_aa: CASRFSPLTDTQYF; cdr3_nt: TGCGCCAGCAGGTTTTCACCCCTCACAGATACGCAGTATTTT
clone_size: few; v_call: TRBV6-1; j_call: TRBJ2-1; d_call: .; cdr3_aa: CASSEEIGASAYNEQFF; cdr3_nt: TGTGCCAGCAGTGAAGAAATTGGGGCTAGCGCCTACAATGAGCAGTTCTTC
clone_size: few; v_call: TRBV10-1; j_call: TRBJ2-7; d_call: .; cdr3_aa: CASSEGGANEQYF; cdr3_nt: TGCGCCAGCAGTGAAGGGGGGGCGAACGAGCAGTACTTC
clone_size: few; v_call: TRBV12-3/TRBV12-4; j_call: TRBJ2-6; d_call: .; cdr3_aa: CASHTGGGANVLTF; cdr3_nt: TGTGCCAGCCACACCGGGGGTGGGGCCAACGTCCTGACTTTC
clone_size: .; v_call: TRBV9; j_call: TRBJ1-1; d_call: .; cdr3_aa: CASSPRGGTWAFF; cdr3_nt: TGTGCCAGCAGCCCCCGGGGGGGCACTTGGGCTTTCTTT
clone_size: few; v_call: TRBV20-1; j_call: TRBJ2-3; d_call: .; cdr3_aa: CSAEDHASTDTQYF; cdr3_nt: TGCAGTGCTGAAGACCACGCTAGCACAGATACGCAGTATTTT
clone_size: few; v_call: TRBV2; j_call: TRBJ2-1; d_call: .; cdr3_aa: CASSEESYNEQFF; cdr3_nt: TGTGCCAGCAGTGAAGAGTCCTACAATGAGCAGTTCTTC
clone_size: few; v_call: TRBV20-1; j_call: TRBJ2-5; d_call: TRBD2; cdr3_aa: CSAKLAGAQETQYF; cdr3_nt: TGCAGTGCTAAACTAGCGGGGGCTCAAGAGACCCAGTACTTC
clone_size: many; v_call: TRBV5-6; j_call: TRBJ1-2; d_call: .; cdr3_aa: CASSLAGLYGYTF; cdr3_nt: TGTGCCAGCAGCTTGGCAGGACTTTATGGCTACACCTTC
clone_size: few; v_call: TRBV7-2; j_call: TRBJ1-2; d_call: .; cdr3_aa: CASSPPPGRGYTF; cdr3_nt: TGTGCCAGCAGCCCTCCCCCGGGGAGGGGCTACACCTTC
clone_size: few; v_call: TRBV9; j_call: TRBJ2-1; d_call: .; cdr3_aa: CASSVERGQDEQFF; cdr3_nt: TGTGCCAGCAGCGTAGAACGGGGGCAGGATGAGCAGTTCTTC
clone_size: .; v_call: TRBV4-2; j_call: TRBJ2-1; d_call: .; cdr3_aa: CASSHVAEGLNEQFF; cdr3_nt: TGTGCCAGCAGCCATGTAGCGGAGGGATTGAATGAGCAGTTCTTC
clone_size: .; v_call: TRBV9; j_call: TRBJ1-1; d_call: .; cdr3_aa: CASSSSGDQTEAFF; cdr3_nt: TGTGCCAGCAGCTCGTCGGGGGATCAGACTGAAGCTTTCTTT
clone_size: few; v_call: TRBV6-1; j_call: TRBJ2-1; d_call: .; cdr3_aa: CASSDSVHSYNEQFF; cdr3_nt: TGTGCCAGCAGCGATAGCGTACACTCCTACAATGAGCAGTTCTTC
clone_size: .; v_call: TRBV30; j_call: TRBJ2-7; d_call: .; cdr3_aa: CAWSVPGYGLSEQYF; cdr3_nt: TGTGCCTGGAGTGTACCAGGGTACGGGCTGAGCGAGCAGTACTTC
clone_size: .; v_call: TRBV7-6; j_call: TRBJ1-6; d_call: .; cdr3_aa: CASSFTGPEGNSPLHF; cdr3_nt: TGTGCCAGCAGCTTTACGGGCCCCGAGGGTAATTCACCCCTCCACTTT